The 26 T cell receptor beta chains below come from one sample, sequenced in a study of T cell repertoires in cytomegalovirus infection. For these receptors, no antigen is known. MiXCR was run by TCRdb on the reads, yielding one entry per CDR3 protein. The profile shows about 89,000 distinct CDR3 sequences, about 29% of them singletons. Material: CD8+ T cells from cultured PBMCs, obtained from culture after CMV antigen stimulation. Receptor source: a human donor in good health (CMV status not recorded). Some clones in this sample may be carry-over from other donors' samples.

The CDR3 region has the DNA TGTGCCAGCAGCTTGGAAGGCGACGAGCAGTACTTC. Translation: CASSLEGDEQYF. The V call is TRBV7-9, the J call TRBJ2-7, with no clear D. Germline V gives CDR1 SEHNR, CDR2 FQNEAQ (reference sequence). The CDR3 is 12 residues long. V shed 3 bases and J shed 5 bases, with 8 bases lying between them.

This chain links TRBV6-6 with TRBJ2-6; D not certain. This CDR3 contains 13 residues. Germline CDR1 reads MNHNY; CDR2 reads SVGAGI (reference sequence). Trimming cost V 7 bases and J 4 bases, with 8 bases left between them. Here the CDR3 DNA reads TGTGCCAGCAAGGGTAACGGGGCCAACGTCCTGACTTTC. Translated: CASKGNGANVLTF.

This clonotype turned up a few times. V and J are TRBV6-6 and TRBJ2-1; D is possibly TRBD2 (6 bases). Trimming removed 0 bases at V and 10 bases at J, with 13 bases between. Per the germline V gene, CDR1 is MNHNY and CDR2 is SVGAGI (reference sequence). The CDR3 is 14 amino acids. The DNA of the CDR3 is TGTGCCAGCAGTTACTCTGGGACTGCGCGGGAGCAGTTCTTC. Protein: CASSYSGTAREQFF.

There are a few counts of this clonotype. The rearrangement uses TRBV19 and TRBJ1-6; a weak D match, TRBD1 (5 bases). The CDR3 runs 17 residues. Germline assignment: CDR1 LNHDA and CDR2 SQIVND (reference sequence). Deletions cut 5 bases from V and 0 bases from J, with 14 bases between. The CDR3 loop is CASSPDSLSSYNSPLHF. Here the CDR3 DNA reads TGTGCCAGTAGTCCTGACAGCTTGAGCTCCTATAATTCACCCCTCCACTTT.

This clonotype was observed at least ten times. The chain links TRBV5-1 to TRBJ1-2, with D maybe TRBD1 (6 bases). V dropped 0 bases and J dropped 6 bases, with 15 bases sitting between them. The germline V gene encodes CDR1 SGHRS and CDR2 YFSETQ. CDR3 size: 15 residues. CDR3 in amino acids: CASSLDGGARDGYTF. CDR3 coding DNA: TGCGCCAGCAGCTTGGATGGGGGCGCCCGTGATGGCTACACCTTC.

The rearrangement uses TRBV5-1 and TRBJ2-7; 14 bases match TRBD2. Looked up from germline, CDR1 is SGHRS and CDR2 is YFSETQ. V gave up 5 bases and J gave up 2 bases; unmatched junction bases: 3. CDR3 length equals 15 residues. The CDR3 DNA reads as TGCGCCAGCAGTTGGACTAGCGGGGGGACCTACGAGCAGTACTTC. The encoded protein is CASSWTSGGTYEQYF.

This clonotype was counted many times. The rearrangement uses TRBV19 and TRBJ2-6; no reliable D call. The CDR3 spans 14 residues. Per germline, CDR1 LNHDA and CDR2 SQIVND (reference sequence). Trimming stripped 1 base from V and 0 bases from J, with 1 base between. The CDR3 region is CASSIGSGANVLTF. The CDR3 DNA reads as TGTGCCAGTAGTATAGGCTCTGGGGCCAACGTCCTGACTTTC.

The CDR3 sequence is CASSMGTDPYEQYF. CDR3 nucleotides: TGTGCCAGCAGCATGGGGACGGATCCCTACGAGCAGTACTTC. The J gene is TRBJ2-7, the V gene TRBV7-8, with D perhaps assigned TRBD1 or TRBD2 (5 bases each). This CDR3 comprises 14 residues. Trimming took 5 bases from V and 2 from J, leaving 13 bases between them. Germline CDR1 reads SGHVS; CDR2 reads FQNEAQ.

This rearrangement joins TRBV6-2 or TRBV6-3 to TRBJ2-3; 11 nucleotides line up with TRBD2. CDR1 MNHEY and CDR2 SVGEGT come from the germline V gene. V lost 2 bases, J lost 2 bases, and 6 bases stayed unmatched. The CDR3 contains 17 residues. For the CDR3, the DNA is TGTGCCAGCAGTTACGAGACTAGCGGGGCCAACACAGATACGCAGTATTTT. Translated, it gives CASSYETSGANTDTQYF.

V usage is TRBV12-3 or TRBV12-4 and J usage is TRBJ1-6, with D tentatively TRBD1 (6 bases). The CDR3 is 12 amino acids. V was trimmed by 1 base and J by 14 bases, leaving 9 bases between them. The CDR3 nucleotides are TGTGCCAGCAGTTTAGACAGGGCAACCCTCCACTTT. The encoded protein is CASSLDRATLHF.

The gene calls are TRBV2 and TRBJ2-7; no firm D call. V was shortened by 4 bases and J by 2 bases, with 6 bases between the two germline ends. This CDR3 spans 12 amino acids. CDR1 SNHLY and CDR2 FYNNEI come from the germline V gene. The CDR3 DNA reads as TGTGCCAGCAGTGTTAGCCCCTACGAGCAGTACTTC. Amino acid sequence: CASSVSPYEQYF.

This clonotype has more than one count but fewer than ten. The rearrangement links TRBV7-2 to TRBJ1-1; D is possibly TRBD1 (5 bases). This CDR3 comprises 16 residues. Deletions cut 5 bases from V and 1 base from J, with 17 bases between. Per the germline V gene, CDR1 is SGHTA and CDR2 is FQGNSA. For the CDR3, the DNA is TGTGCCAGCAGCCGAGGAGCAGGGAGCGCGAACACTGAAGCTTTCTTT. This encodes CASSRGAGSANTEAFF.

The chain links TRBV4-1 to TRBJ2-5; 8 positions match TRBD1. CDR1 MGHRA and CDR2 YSYEKL come from the germline V gene. V lost 3 bases and J lost 1; bases outside the gene matches: 4. The CDR3 spans 15 residues. The CDR3 reads CASSHRDRSQETQYF. The CDR3 nucleotides read TGCGCCAGCAGCCATCGGGACAGGAGCCAAGAGACCCAGTACTTC.

CDR3 sequence (DNA): TGTGCCAGCAGCGTAGGTCTCGAAACTGGAAACACCATATATTTT. Its protein product is CASSVGLETGNTIYF. The chain recombines TRBV9 with TRBJ1-3; D is ambiguous. The CDR3 covers 15 residues. Between the trimmed V and J ends, which lost 0 bases and 2 bases, there was a span of 9 bases. Germline V gene data show CDR1 as SGDLS and CDR2 as YYNGEE.

This chain connects TRBV6-2 or TRBV6-3 to TRBJ2-2; 11 bases line up with TRBD1. The CDR3 runs to 16 residues. Trimming at V came to 6 bases and at J to 4 bases, leaving 7 bases not matched to a gene. The V gene's germline CDR1 is MNHEY and CDR2 SVGEGT. The CDR3 DNA is TGTGCCAGCAGCTATACCGGGACAGGGGGCACCGGGGAGCTGTTTTTT. Translation gives CASSYTGTGGTGELFF.

This clonotype was seen a handful of times. The rearrangement links TRBV19 to TRBJ2-2; no firm D call. CDR3 length: 13 amino acids. The V end lost 1 base, the J end lost 3 bases, and 3 bases lay between the germline ends. The V gene's germline CDR1 is LNHDA and CDR2 SQIVND (reference sequence). CDR3 bases: TGTGCCAGTAGTATAGTCCACACCGGGGAGCTGTTTTTT. This translates into CASSIVHTGELFF.

This clonotype was seen a handful of times. The V and J genes are TRBV6-6 and TRBJ1-1, with a tentative D call TRBD1 (6 bases). V was shortened by 2 bases and J by 9 bases, with 10 bases between the two germline ends. There are 12 residues in the CDR3. The germline CDR1 and CDR2 sequences are MNHNY and SVGAGI (reference sequence). CDR3 in amino acids: CASSYRGGQAFF. CDR3 DNA: TGTGCCAGCAGTTACCGGGGGGGGCAAGCTTTCTTT.

The rearrangement joins TRBV6-2 or TRBV6-3 to TRBJ2-7, with 10 bases that match TRBD1. J lost 6 bases, V lost 11 bases, and 13 bases had no gene match. The length of the CDR3 is 14 residues. Germline V lookup: CDR1 MNHEY, CDR2 SVGEGT. This CDR3 is CAVSPGQGFFEQYF. CDR3 DNA sequence: TGTGCCGTATCCCCGGGACAGGGGTTCTTCGAGCAGTACTTC.

The sample holds a few counts of this clonotype. The chain uses TRBV12-3 or TRBV12-4 and TRBJ1-2; 8 bases align to TRBD1. Trimming removed 5 bases from V and 3 bases from J; junction bases left unmatched: 2. The CDR3 contains 13 residues. DNA of the CDR3: TGTGCCAGCAGTCTACAGGGGGACTATGGCTACACCTTC. Translated, it gives CASSLQGDYGYTF.

The CDR3 spells CASSIDPTASNTEAFF. DNA for the CDR3: TGTGCCAGTAGTATAGACCCGACAGCCTCGAACACTGAAGCTTTCTTT. This chain links TRBV19 with TRBJ1-1; a weak D match, TRBD1 (5 bases). Germline-derived CDR1 and CDR2 are LNHDA and SQIVND (reference sequence). The germline V and J ends were trimmed by 0 bases and 1 base, with 12 bases remaining between them. This CDR3 has 16 residues. The entire variable domain, with the rest obtained from reference TRBV19 and TRBJ1-1, is as follows: DGGITQSPKYLFRKEGQNVTLSCEQNLNHDAMYWYRQDPGQGLRLIYYSQIVNDFQKGDIAEGYSVSREKKESFPLTVTSAQKNPTAFYLCASSIDPTASNTEAFFGQGTRLTVV.

CDR3 in amino acids: CASSLSLGQGAYNEQFF. The CDR3 nucleotides read TGTGCCAGCAGTTTATCCCTCGGACAGGGGGCGTACAATGAGCAGTTCTTC. V usage is TRBV28 and J usage is TRBJ2-1, with 11 bases matching TRBD1. V gave up 1 base and J gave up 4 bases; unmatched junction bases: 6. The CDR3 runs 17 residues. From germline, CDR1 is MDHEN and CDR2 SYDVKM.

This clonotype was counted at least ten times. The CDR3 nucleotides are TGTGCCAGCAGCTCCCCCCGGACTAGCCCAAACACCGGGGAGCTGTTTTTT. Its protein is CASSSPRTSPNTGELFF. The rearrangement links TRBV7-2 to TRBJ2-2; 8 nucleotides match TRBD2. In germline, CDR1 is SGHTA, CDR2 FQGNSA. V shed 4 bases, J shed 2 bases, and the junction held 9 bases outside the gene matches. The CDR3 runs to 17 residues.

The gene calls are TRBV4-1 and TRBJ2-1; 8 nucleotides agree with TRBD2. Unmatched junction bases numbered 9, after V lost 0 bases and J lost 8 bases. Per germline, CDR1 MGHRA and CDR2 YSYEKL. This CDR3 spans 16 amino acids. CDR3 sequence reads: CASSQDPGGGEDEQFF. The CDR3 DNA is TGCGCCAGCAGCCAAGACCCGGGGGGGGGCGAGGATGAGCAGTTCTTC.

This clonotype has ten or more counts. The chain employs TRBV6-1 and TRBJ2-6; the match to TRBD1 covers 9 bases. The CDR3 extends over 17 amino acids. V was pared by 7 bases and J by 1 base, with 8 bases of the junction left unmatched. CDR1 is MNHNS, CDR2 SASEGT, per germline. The CDR3 region is CASTTGGVPSGANVLTF. The DNA of the CDR3 is TGTGCCAGCACGACAGGGGGTGTTCCTTCTGGGGCCAACGTCCTGACTTTC.

V usage is TRBV19 and J usage is TRBJ1-3, with a possible D match to TRBD1 (5 bases). Germline V gives CDR1 LNHDA, CDR2 SQIVND (reference sequence). The CDR3 runs 15 residues. V was shortened by 3 bases and J by 0 bases, with 9 bases between the two germline ends. DNA of the CDR3: TGTGCCAGTAGTATCTCAGGGCACTCTGGAAACACCATATATTTT. Translating it yields CASSISGHSGNTIYF. The variable domain in full, with the rest retrieved from reference TRBV19 and TRBJ1-3, is DGGITQSPKYLFRKEGQNVTLSCEQNLNHDAMYWYRQDPGQGLRLIYYSQIVNDFQKGDIAEGYSVSREKKESFPLTVTSAQKNPTAFYLCASSISGHSGNTIYFGEGSWLTVV.

This chain joins TRBV5-4 and TRBJ2-7; D is perhaps TRBD2 (6 bases). Germline CDR1 SGHNT, CDR2 YYREEE (reference sequence). Trimming pared 4 bases from V and 2 bases from J, leaving 13 bases between. The CDR3 consists of 14 residues. Written as DNA, the CDR3 is TGTGCCAGCAGCCCCTCCGGGGGACCCTACGAGCAGTACTTC. Its protein is CASSPSGGPYEQYF.